These T cell receptor beta chains were read from a single sample in a study of blood T cell repertoires in COVID-19. Assay used: immunoSEQ multiplex PCR; TCRdb lists only in-frame clones, some missing. The data contain around 100,000 clones, 84% of them singletons. Sequenced input: peripheral blood. The source is a human donor in a cohort sampled during active or convalescent COVID-19. CDR3s leave out the opening cysteine and the closing phenylalanine or tryptophan. The size of a clone is reported for some rows only, either as once, few or many, or as a class for expanded clones.

v_call	j_call	clone_size	cdr3_aa
TRBV5-6	TRBJ1-5	NA	ASSTGGNQPQH
TRBV18	TRBJ2-2	NA	ASSPIGLAGDLTGELF
TRBV6-5	TRBJ1-4	NA	ASRDGVTGEKLF
TRBV28	TRBJ1-5	few	ASRGTGAGNQPQH
TRBV7-2	TRBJ2-3	once	ASSLVVTPNSVDTQY
TRBV18	TRBJ1-2	NA	ASSPSQLGGRGYT
TRBV19	TRBJ1-6	NA	ASSTDRVGSPLH
TRBV7-7	TRBJ2-2	once	ASSLSPGGRAGELF
TRBV7-9	TRBJ2-7	NA	ASSQLGVSYEQY
TRBV7-3	TRBJ2-1	NA	ASSLSTSGTLNEQF
TRBV6-5	TRBJ1-2	NA	ASSYSVGNYGYT
TRBV10-3	TRBJ1-6	NA	AISERQGHSPLH
TRBV19	TRBJ1-2	NA	ASRQQGTYGYT
TRBV21-1	TRBJ1-5	NA	ASSLRTGGNQPQH
TRBV18	TRBJ2-5	NA	ASSPSRQETQY
TRBV5-1	TRBJ1-2	NA	ASSLGTLTGAGAGYT
TRBV19	TRBJ1-6	NA	ASSIFPGINSPLH
TRBV6-1	TRBJ1-5	NA	ASSEAGTSRQPQH
TRBV28	TRBJ1-3	NA	ASSPSGGGVGNTIY
TRBV4-2	TRBJ2-7	NA	ASSPWTGGYEQY
TRBV10-3	TRBJ1-4	NA	AILEVSTNEKLF
TRBV30	TRBJ2-1	once	AWASLAGGVYNEQF